The clone carrying this T cell receptor beta chain was seen only once. Its target is not known. Amplification used 60 Vbeta primers and 13 Jbeta primers. Profiling relied on immunoSEQ multiplex PCR, and the TCRdb table lists in-frame clones only, not all of them. The table shows around 99,000 clones, with 73% occurring only once. This sample was taken from a study of cytomegalovirus exposure and HLA in healthy donors. V gave up 7 bases and J gave up 8 bases, with 17 bases separating them. The CDR3 spans 14 residues. Germline assignment: CDR1 SNHLY and CDR2 FYNNEI. The study, taken as a whole, reports: Indistinguishability led to the exclusion of some V segments, TRBV6-2 and TRBV6-3 included.

Sequencing used PBMCs. This clonotype was sampled from a man aged 25-40 years in good health and CMV-seronegative. This chain connects TRBV2 to TRBJ1-4, with TRBD1 as a possible D gene (6 bases). CDR3 loop: CASTQGGVGEKLFF. DNA for the CDR3: TGTGCCAGCACCCAAGGGGGGGTAGGCGAAAAACTGTTTTTT. Drawing the rest from reference TRBV2 and TRBJ1-4, the complete variable domain is EPEVTQTPSHQVTQMGQEVILRCVPISNHLYFYWYRQILGQKVEFLVSFYNNEISEKSEIFDDQFSVERPDGSNFTLKIRSTKLEDSAMYFCASTQGGVGEKLFFGSGTQLSVL.